The 25 T cell receptor beta chains below were found in one sample sequenced in a study of blood T cell repertoires in COVID-19. Repertoires were generated with immunoSEQ multiplex PCR, while TCRdb's copy carries only in-frame clones and drops some. The repertoire holds 400,000 to 500,000 clones, with approximately 87% as singletons. Sequenced: PBMCs or T cells enriched from blood (not recorded which). These receptors all come from a woman aged 40 to 49 who had recovered from COVID-19.

The table lists this clone with a few counts. This sequence joins TRBV9 and TRBJ1-2; TRBD1 aligns across 7 bases. CDR3 length: 15 amino acids. The junction had 4 bases not matched to a gene; V was cut back by 0 bases and J by 2 bases. CDR1 is SGDLS, CDR2 YYNGEE, per germline. This chain's CDR3 is CASSVGQGTNYGYTF. CDR3 bases: TGTGCCAGCAGCGTAGGACAGGGAACGAACTATGGCTACACCTTC.

The count of this clone is one. The chain uses TRBV29-1 and TRBJ1-1; 12 positions match TRBD1. In germline, CDR1 is SQVTM, CDR2 ANQGSEA. This CDR3 comprises 14 residues. V gave up 6 bases and J gave up 4 bases; unmatched junction bases: 6. The CDR3 DNA reads as TGCAGCGTCCGGGACAGGGGGCGGGTCACTGAAGCTTTCTTT. Translated, it gives CSVRDRGRVTEAFF.

The genes are TRBV10-3 and TRBJ2-7, with 10 bases lining up with TRBD1. V shed 3 bases, J shed 6 bases, and the junction held 5 bases outside the gene matches. Germline CDR1 reads ENHRY; CDR2 reads SYGVKD. The CDR3 contains 14 residues. In DNA form, the CDR3 reads TGTGCCATCAGTGACCGGGACAGGGGAGGCGAGCAGTACTTC. The encoded protein is CAISDRDRGGEQYF.

The CDR3 nucleotides read TGTGCCAGCAGTCGGACAGACACGAACACTGAAGCTTTCTTT. Translated: CASSRTDTNTEAFF. The chain has TRBV6-5 and TRBJ1-1, with D tentatively TRBD1 (6 bases). Trimming took off 5 bases at V and 1 base at J, with 11 bases between the two ends. Germline lookup yields CDR1 MNHEY and CDR2 SVGAGI. The CDR3 is made up of 14 amino acids.

The chain carries TRBV27 and TRBJ2-7; 7 bases map to TRBD1. V gave up 2 bases and J gave up 6 bases; unmatched junction bases: 10. CDR1 is MNHEY and CDR2 is SMNVEV in the germline V gene (reference sequence). This CDR3 spans 15 amino acids. This CDR3 is CASSLTLDRDGEQYF. DNA of the CDR3: TGTGCCAGCAGTTTAACCCTTGACAGGGACGGCGAGCAGTACTTC.

The J gene is TRBJ1-1, the V gene TRBV5-4; TRBD1 might be the D (5 bases). Germline V lookup: CDR1 SGHNT, CDR2 YYREEE (reference sequence). Trimming left V 2 bases short and J 0 bases short, with 14 bases between. This CDR3 has 16 residues. For the CDR3, the DNA is TGTGCCAGCAGCTTAGGACCACCAGGGTTGAACACTGAAGCTTTCTTT. Translation gives CASSLGPPGLNTEAFF.

The V call is TRBV6-2 or TRBV6-3, the J call TRBJ2-6; D remains unclear. The CDR3 spans 16 residues. V gave up 0 bases and J gave up 0 bases, with 6 bases separating them. Germline CDR1 reads MNHEY; CDR2 reads SVGEGT. The CDR3 protein is CASSYSGSSGANVLTF. CDR3 coding DNA: TGTGCCAGCAGTTACTCGGGCTCCTCTGGGGCCAACGTCCTGACTTTC.

The chain has TRBV11-3 and TRBJ1-6; D gene unclear. Germline V gene data show CDR1 as SGHNT and CDR2 as YENEEA. Trimming pared 3 bases from V and 7 bases from J, leaving 10 bases between. The CDR3 is 14 amino acids. The CDR3: CASSFSRQNSPLHF. CDR3 nucleotide sequence: TGTGCCAGCAGCTTCTCCAGGCAAAATTCACCCCTCCACTTT.

The chain uses TRBV7-2 and TRBJ2-7, with D possibly TRBD1 on 6 matching bases. Germline CDR1 is SGHTA and CDR2 is FQGNSA. The length of the CDR3 is 15 residues. Trimming left V 6 bases short and J 4 bases short, with 19 bases between. CDR3 nucleotides: TGTGCCAGCAGTTTCGACAGGTTCTCCGTGTACGAGCAGTACTTC. This encodes CASSFDRFSVYEQYF.

This chain joins TRBV6-4 and TRBJ2-2, with TRBD1 matching 7 bases. V was pared by 6 bases and J by 6 bases, with 22 bases of the junction left unmatched. This CDR3 comprises 19 residues. The germline V gene encodes CDR1 MRHNA and CDR2 SNTAGT. This CDR3 reads CASSHTLRGTSPTAGELFF. CDR3 bases: TGTGCCAGCAGCCATACTCTCAGGGGGACCTCACCCACCGCCGGGGAGCTGTTTTTT.

This chain joins TRBV5-4 and TRBJ1-1, with D uncertain. CDR3 length: 15 residues. Trimming removed 0 bases at V and 0 bases at J, with 9 bases between. Germline V gene sequence: CDR1 SGHNT, CDR2 YYREEE (reference sequence). The CDR3 is CASSLVGTLNTEAFF. The DNA of the CDR3 is TGTGCCAGCAGCTTGGTGGGCACTCTGAACACTGAAGCTTTCTTT.

The chain couples TRBV11-2 to TRBJ1-6; no reliable D call. CDR3 length: 16 amino acids. CDR1 and CDR2 from the germline V gene are SGHAT and FQNNGV. V lost 0 bases, J lost 2 bases, and 8 bases lay in between. The CDR3 nucleotides read TGTGCCAGCAGCTTAGATGGCGGGACCTATAATTCACCCCTCCACTTT. Translation gives CASSLDGGTYNSPLHF.

The chain joins TRBV7-9 to TRBJ2-5; possible D gene TRBD2, 7 bases. The V end was cut by 1 base, the J end by 4 bases, with 13 bases between. Germline assignment: CDR1 SEHNR and CDR2 FQNEAQ (reference sequence). The length of the CDR3 is 15 residues. This CDR3 reads CASSLDGGGRETQYF. The CDR3 coding sequence is TGTGCCAGCAGCTTAGATGGGGGCGGGAGAGAGACCCAGTACTTC.

The rearrangement links TRBV25-1 to TRBJ1-4; D ambiguous. V lost 4 bases and J lost 7, with 13 bases in between. Germline lookup yields CDR1 MGHDK and CDR2 SYGVNS. The CDR3 is 14 residues long. CDR3 residues: CASSAGRVVEKLFF. The CDR3 nucleotides are TGTGCCAGCAGTGCGGGGAGGGTTGTTGAAAAACTGTTTTTT.

This clone has a handful of counts. This chain joins TRBV25-1 and TRBJ1-2; D unresolved. The CDR3 covers 15 residues. Per the germline V gene, CDR1 is MGHDK and CDR2 is SYGVNS. V was shortened by 11 bases and J by 4 bases, with 23 bases between the two germline ends. This CDR3 reads CARRHPEPRIYGYTF. The CDR3 nucleotides read TGTGCCCGGCGACACCCCGAACCTCGAATCTATGGCTACACCTTC.

V usage is TRBV2 and J usage is TRBJ2-4, with 11 bases that match TRBD2. This CDR3 has 14 amino acids. Germline V gene data show CDR1 as SNHLY and CDR2 as FYNNEI. J was trimmed by 7 bases and V by 3 bases; bases with no gene match: 2. The CDR3 sequence: CASSETSGTNIQYF. DNA of the CDR3: TGTGCCAGCAGTGAGACTAGCGGGACGAACATTCAGTACTTC.

The V call is TRBV7-2, the J call TRBJ2-7; 12 bases line up with TRBD2. CDR3 length: 15 residues. V lost 5 bases to trimming and J lost 3 bases; unmatched junction nucleotides: 5. Per germline, CDR1 SGHTA and CDR2 FQGNSA. The CDR3 nucleotides read TGTGCCAGCAGCCCCGGGACTAGCGGGTACTACGAGCAGTACTTC. It codes for CASSPGTSGYYEQYF.

This chain joins TRBV4-2 and TRBJ2-3, with 7 positions matching TRBD1. This CDR3 comprises 16 residues. Per germline, CDR1 LGHNA and CDR2 YNFKEQ. V lost 0 bases to trimming and J lost 0 bases; unmatched junction nucleotides: 3. CDR3 in DNA: TGTGCCAGCAGCCAAGACCGGACAGGTAGCACAGATACGCAGTATTTT. Translated, it gives CASSQDRTGSTDTQYF.

With regard to this clone: Other nucleotide sequences from this sample produce the same CDR3. The CDR3 nucleotides read TGCGCCAGCAGCTCGGGACAGGCGAACACTGAAGCTTTCTTT. Translated: CASSSGQANTEAFF. The rearrangement links TRBV5-1 to TRBJ1-1; 8 bases line up with TRBD1. Germline loops: CDR1 SGHRS, CDR2 YFSETQ. J lost 1 base, V lost 3 bases, and 2 bases had no gene match. The CDR3 runs to 14 residues.

The chain recombines TRBV27 with TRBJ2-5, with TRBD2 as a possible D gene (6 bases). V was trimmed by 6 bases and J by 2 bases, leaving 13 bases between them. CDR1 and CDR2 from the germline V gene are MNHEY and SMNVEV (reference sequence). The CDR3 sequence is 14 residues long. Written as DNA, the CDR3 is TGTGCCAGCAGCCCGGAGGGTGTGCAAGAGACCCAGTACTTC. Translated: CASSPEGVQETQYF.

The V call is TRBV3-1 (or the pseudogene TRBV3-2), the J call TRBJ2-7, with 7 bases lining up with TRBD2. In germline, CDR1 is LGHDT, CDR2 YNNKEL (reference sequence). There are 14 residues in the CDR3. J lost 8 bases, V lost 1 base, and 8 bases had no gene match. This chain's CDR3 is CASSQAEGREKQYF. CDR3 coding DNA: TGTGCCAGCAGCCAAGCAGAGGGGCGGGAGAAGCAGTACTTC.

The chain employs TRBV4-3 and TRBJ1-2; D may be TRBD1 (5 bases). Trimming pared 0 bases from V and 4 bases from J, leaving 12 bases between. The CDR3 loop spans 15 amino acids. The germline V gene encodes CDR1 LGHNA and CDR2 YSLEER. CDR3 DNA sequence: TGCGCCAGCAGCCAAGATAGGGGCAGCGTCTATGGCTACACCTTC. Translating gives CASSQDRGSVYGYTF.

This clone has only a few counts. The genes are TRBV5-1 and TRBJ1-2; TRBD1 matches 12 bases. V dropped 3 bases and J dropped 6; count of bases not matched to a gene: 12. The CDR3 runs 17 residues. Germline assignment: CDR1 SGHRS and CDR2 YFSETQ. The DNA of the CDR3 is TGCGCCAGCAGCTCCTATATTTGGGACAGGGGGCAGGATGGCTACACCTTC. Translating gives CASSSYIWDRGQDGYTF. Filled out from reference TRBV5-1 and TRBJ1-2, the complete variable domain reads KAGVTQTPRYLIKTRGQQVTLSCSPISGHRSVSWYQQTPGQGLQFLFEYFSETQRNKGNFPGRFSGRQFSNSRSEMNVSTLELGDSALYLCASSSYIWDRGQDGYTFGSGTRLTVV.

This sequence joins TRBV9 and TRBJ2-6; tentative D call: TRBD1 (6 bases). Germline CDR1 SGDLS, CDR2 YYNGEE. The CDR3 runs to 19 residues. Trimming removed 0 bases from V and 0 bases from J, with 16 bases in between. Here the CDR3 DNA reads TGTGCCAGCAGCGTAGAACTTACAGGGATCCTCTCTGGGGCCAACGTCCTGACTTTC. Its protein product is CASSVELTGILSGANVLTF.

The chain employs TRBV5-1 and TRBJ2-3, with 7 bases lining up with TRBD2. CDR3 length: 17 residues. V lost 7 bases, J lost 4 bases, and 18 bases stayed unmatched. Germline values: CDR1 SGHRS, CDR2 YFSETQ. The CDR3: CASRNGGTSGRADTQYF. CDR3 DNA: TGCGCCAGCCGCAATGGCGGGACCTCAGGGAGGGCAGATACGCAGTATTTT.